These 25 T cell receptor beta chains were all obtained from the same sample, sequenced in a study of T-cell memory formation after mild COVID-19. Via MiXCR, TCRdb re-called the 5' RACE reads, giving one row per CDR3 protein. The data contain about half a million distinct CDR3 sequences, 15% to 20% of them seen just once; the ten biggest clones take up around 12%. The source material was PBMCs or a T cell subset sorted from them (not recorded which). The receptors originated from an adult woman who had mild COVID-19 (a few samples of this study predate the infection). Cell type and time point are not known.

This clonotype was detected many times. The chain carries TRBV7-8 and TRBJ2-7; 12 bases match TRBD1. The germline gives CDR1 SGHVS, CDR2 FQNEAQ. This CDR3 has 14 amino acids. The J segment lost 5 bases and the V segment lost 3 bases, leaving 2 bases of the junction unmatched. CDR3 DNA: TGTGCCAGCAGCTTGGGACAGGGGGCCCACGAGCAGTACTTC. Protein product: CASSLGQGAHEQYF.

This clonotype was detected a few times. The genes are TRBV4-1 and TRBJ1-1; possibly TRBD1 for D (5 bases). V was trimmed by 5 bases and J by 4 bases, leaving 11 bases between them. The length of the CDR3 is 13 residues. Germline V gene sequence: CDR1 MGHRA, CDR2 YSYEKL. Here the CDR3 DNA reads TGCGCCAGCAGCTGGCGGGACGCCACTGAAGCTTTCTTT. Protein: CASSWRDATEAFF.

This clonotype came up a few times. This chain joins TRBV20-1 and TRBJ2-7; D is possibly TRBD1 or TRBD2 (6 bases each). Germline CDR1 is DFQATT and CDR2 is SNEGSKA (reference sequence). CDR3 length equals 14 residues. The V end was cut by 6 bases, the J end by 7 bases, with 22 bases between. CDR3 protein: CSAPEGRGSREQYF. The CDR3 nucleotides read TGCAGTGCCCCGGAGGGCAGGGGAAGTCGGGAGCAGTACTTC.

The sample holds a few counts of this clonotype. This chain joins TRBV7-8 and TRBJ1-6, with 7 bases fitting TRBD1. Germline V gene data show CDR1 as SGHVS and CDR2 as FQNEAQ. V shed 2 bases and J 7 bases; nucleotides not matched to a gene: 11. The length of the CDR3 is 17 residues. CDR3 nucleotide sequence: TGTGCCAGCAGCTTAATGCGCGCGGGACAGCCGAATTCACCCCTCCACTTT. Its translation is CASSLMRAGQPNSPLHF.

The chain combines TRBV29-1 with TRBJ2-3; the D gene is possibly TRBD1 (7 bases). Germline V CDR1 and CDR2: SQVTM, ANQGSEA. CDR3 length: 13 residues. The ends were cut back, 6 bases at V and 5 bases at J, with 15 bases in the middle. The CDR3 here is CSVPAGGLDTQYF. The CDR3 bases are TGCAGCGTGCCCGCAGGGGGGCTAGATACGCAGTATTTT.

The chain has TRBV13 and TRBJ2-1, with TRBD2 identical over 10 bases. The CDR3 is 18 amino acids. CDR1 is PRHDT and CDR2 is FYEKMQ in the germline V gene (reference sequence). V was pared by 3 bases and J by 0 bases, with 8 bases of the junction left unmatched. The CDR3 DNA follows: TGTGCCAGCAGCTTCGGCCTAGCGGGGGTCCGCTCCTACAATGAGCAGTTCTTC. Its translation: CASSFGLAGVRSYNEQFF. Using reference TRBV13 and TRBJ2-1 for the parts outside the CDR3, the full variable domain is AAGVIQSPRHLIKEKRETATLKCYPIPRHDTVYWYQQGPGQDPQFLISFYEKMQSDKGSIPDRFSAQQFSDYHSELNMSSLELGDSALYFCASSFGLAGVRSYNEQFFGPGTRLTVL.

This clonotype has a handful of counts. Written as DNA, the CDR3 is TGTGCCAGCAGTGAAGCAGGGATCAATCAGCCCCAGCATTTT. This translates into CASSEAGINQPQHF. J is TRBJ1-5 and V is TRBV12-3 or TRBV12-4; TRBD1 might be the D (5 bases). V was pared by 5 bases and J by 3 bases, with 11 bases between. This CDR3 comprises 14 residues.

This clonotype was detected many times. The rearrangement uses TRBV6-2 or TRBV6-3 and TRBJ2-1; 9 nucleotides agree with TRBD2. Per germline, CDR1 MNHEY and CDR2 SVGEGT. This CDR3 contains 15 residues. J gave up 8 bases and V 0 bases, and 5 bases lay outside the gene matches. This chain's CDR3 is CASSYSVAGDYEQFF. The CDR3 DNA follows: TGTGCCAGCAGTTACTCGGTAGCGGGGGATTATGAGCAGTTCTTC.

This chain connects TRBV5-4 to TRBJ2-2; D might be TRBD1 or TRBD2, each matching 6 bases. Germline V gives CDR1 SGHNT, CDR2 YYREEE (reference sequence). Trimming removed 2 bases from V and 7 bases from J, with 12 bases in between. The CDR3 runs 14 residues. CDR3 in amino acids: CASSFPGAGGELFF. The CDR3 DNA follows: TGTGCCAGCAGCTTTCCGGGGGCCGGCGGGGAGCTGTTTTTT.

The chain has TRBV3-1 and TRBJ2-3, with 8 bases lining up with TRBD2. The CDR3 contains 17 residues. V lost 1 base to trimming and J lost 1 base; unmatched junction nucleotides: 7. Germline values: CDR1 LGHDT, CDR2 YNNKEL (reference sequence). In nucleotides, the CDR3 is TGTGCCAGCAGCCAAGCAGCCAGCGGGAGCCGCACAGATACGCAGTATTTT. This sequence encodes CASSQAASGSRTDTQYF.

Only a few counts were recorded for this clonotype. The J gene is TRBJ2-7, the V gene TRBV4-2; D is ambiguous. Looked up from germline, CDR1 is LGHNA and CDR2 is YNFKEQ. Trimming cost V 1 base and J 3 bases, with 7 bases left between them. This CDR3 has 13 residues. CDR3: CASSQGEFYEQYF. As DNA, the CDR3 is TGTGCCAGCAGCCAAGGCGAGTTCTACGAGCAGTACTTC.

The chain employs TRBV9 and TRBJ2-1; 9 nucleotides align to TRBD2. The ends lost 4 bases at V and 7 bases at J; junction bases unmatched: 9. This CDR3 comprises 15 residues. The germline CDR1 and CDR2 sequences are SGDLS and YYNGEE. The CDR3 here is CASSPPAGGRNEQFF. The CDR3 DNA is TGTGCCAGCAGCCCCCCAGCGGGAGGAAGGAATGAGCAGTTCTTC.

This clonotype turned up a few times. Mismatch with germline at one junction end may stem from a read error. The rearrangement joins TRBV3-1 to TRBJ2-1, with TRBD2 matching over 13 bases. Germline CDR1 and CDR2: LGHDT and YNNKEL (reference sequence). The CDR3 is 17 amino acids. CDR3 coding DNA: TGTGCCAGCAGCCGTGGGACTAGCGGGATCTCCCACAATGAGCAGTTCTTC. Its protein product is CASSRGTSGISHNEQFF.

The J gene is TRBJ1-5, the V gene TRBV6-5; a weak D match, TRBD1 (6 bases). With 0 bases removed from V and 6 bases from J, the gap between germline ends came to 12 bases. The CDR3 has 15 amino acids. CDR1 is MNHEY and CDR2 is SVGAGI in the germline V gene. The chain's CDR3 is CASSYSYRVSQPQHF. DNA of the CDR3: TGTGCCAGCAGTTACTCGTACAGGGTGAGTCAGCCCCAGCATTTT.

This clonotype has only a few counts. The rearrangement uses TRBV7-2 and TRBJ2-5; D remains ambiguous. The germline CDR1 and CDR2 sequences are SGHTA and FQGNSA. V was cut by 3 bases and J by 5 bases, with 16 bases left in between. The CDR3 extends over 15 amino acids. The CDR3 loop reads CASSFPVWKTETQYF. The CDR3 nucleotides are TGTGCCAGCAGCTTCCCGGTCTGGAAAACGGAGACCCAGTACTTC.

The CDR3 loop is CASSALQGYTF. The DNA for the CDR3 is TGTGCCAGCAGCGCCTTACAGGGCTACACCTTC. The V call is TRBV5-4, the J call TRBJ1-2, with D hard to call. This CDR3 has 11 residues. The germline V and J ends were trimmed by 4 bases and 8 bases, with 9 bases remaining between them. The germline V gene has CDR1 SGHNT and CDR2 YYREEE (reference sequence).

This clonotype was observed at least ten times. CDR3 region: CAISESARGELFF. CDR3 coding DNA: TGTGCCATCAGTGAGTCCGCCCGCGGGGAGCTGTTTTTT. The chain carries TRBV10-3 and TRBJ2-2; no clear D gene. The V gene lost 0 bases and the J gene lost 7 bases, with 6 bases spanning the gap. CDR1 is ENHRY and CDR2 is SYGVKD in the germline V gene. The length of the CDR3 is 13 residues.

This clonotype has a handful of counts. This chain uses TRBV7-9 with TRBJ2-5; 7 bases fit TRBD1. CDR1 SEHNR and CDR2 FQNEAQ come from the germline V gene (reference sequence). V lost 5 bases to trimming and J lost 2 bases; unmatched junction nucleotides: 11. This CDR3 has 16 residues. CDR3: CASSPRQGWEQETQYF. The CDR3 DNA reads TGTGCCAGCAGCCCACGACAGGGTTGGGAACAAGAGACCCAGTACTTC. Supplemented by reference TRBV7-9 and TRBJ2-5, the full variable domain reads DTGVSQNPRHKITKRGQNVTFRCDPISEHNRLYWYRQTLGQGPEFLTYFQNEAQLEKSRLLSDRFSAERPKGSFSTLEIQRTEQGDSAMYLCASSPRQGWEQETQYFGPGTRLLVL.

This chain links TRBV29-1 with TRBJ2-1, with D tentatively TRBD1 (6 bases). CDR3 length: 14 residues. The ends were cut back, 6 bases at V and 3 bases at J, with 15 bases in the middle. Germline V gives CDR1 SQVTM, CDR2 ANQGSEA. CDR3 nucleotide sequence: TGCAGCGTCCTGGGGGCAGGGGACTACAATGAGCAGTTCTTC. Its translation is CSVLGAGDYNEQFF.

This clonotype was detected a few times. The genes are TRBV3-1 and TRBJ2-1; 14 bases are shared with TRBD2. J lost 5 bases, V lost 3 bases, and 0 bases had no gene match. This CDR3 has 15 amino acids. The V gene's germline CDR1 is LGHDT and CDR2 YNNKEL (reference sequence). The CDR3 DNA reads TGTGCCAGCAGCCAGGGACTAGCGGGGGACAATGAGCAGTTCTTC. It encodes CASSQGLAGDNEQFF.

This clonotype was picked up a small number of times. This sequence joins TRBV3-1 and TRBJ2-7; D gene ambiguous. The V end was cut by 1 base, the J end by 9 bases, with 7 bases between. The CDR3 sequence is 11 residues long. Germline V gene data show CDR1 as LGHDT and CDR2 as YNNKEL (reference sequence). CDR3 loop: CASSQVFGQYF. For the CDR3, the DNA is TGTGCCAGCAGCCAAGTGTTCGGGCAGTACTTC.

The V gene is TRBV10-3, the J gene TRBJ1-1, with 9 bases identical to TRBD1. The V and J ends lost 3 bases and 3 bases, in that order; junction bases with no gene match: 5. The CDR3 totals 15 residues. Germline V gene lookup returns CDR1 ENHRY and CDR2 SYGVKD. CDR3 loop: CAISDMDRGYTEAFF. CDR3 coding DNA: TGTGCCATCAGTGACATGGACAGGGGATACACTGAAGCTTTCTTT.

The J gene is TRBJ1-1, the V gene TRBV5-1; a possible D gene is TRBD1 (5 bases). V was clipped by 0 bases and J by 9 bases, with 12 bases between them. CDR3 length: 13 residues. Germline CDR1 is SGHRS and CDR2 is YFSETQ. The CDR3 loop reads CASSLVGGPKAFF. CDR3 sequence (DNA): TGCGCCAGCAGCTTGGTCGGGGGACCGAAAGCTTTCTTT.

V and J are TRBV6-6 and TRBJ2-7, with D perhaps TRBD1 (8 bases). Trimming took 6 bases from V and 8 from J, leaving 17 bases between them. The CDR3 loop spans 13 amino acids. Germline-derived CDR1 and CDR2 are MNHNY and SVGAGI (reference sequence). The CDR3 here is CASSRGDRTQQYF. CDR3 in DNA: TGTGCCAGCAGCCGGGGGGACAGGACTCAGCAGTACTTC.

The chain combines TRBV2 with TRBJ1-1; D is ambiguous. The ends were cut back, 6 bases at V and 4 bases at J, with 12 bases in the middle. Germline lookup yields CDR1 SNHLY and CDR2 FYNNEI. The CDR3 is 13 residues long. The chain's CDR3 is CASREREITEAFF. The DNA for the CDR3 is TGTGCCAGCAGAGAACGGGAGATCACTGAAGCTTTCTTT.